One and the same sample provided the 20 T cell receptor beta chains below, sequenced in a study of shared clonotypes between healthy human individuals. Only in-frame clones appear in the TCRdb table, and some are missing; sequencing was by immunoSEQ multiplex PCR. The table has 2 million to 2.5 million clones, around 92% seen once. Sequences were obtained from naive CD4+ T cells from PBMCs. Subset of the sample: CD45RA+ positively selected. The origin of the receptors is a man younger than 30 in good health. Some clones in this sample may be carry-over from other donors' samples.

The chain uses TRBV7-2 and TRBJ2-2; 10 bases are shared with TRBD2. Germline V gives CDR1 SGHTA, CDR2 FQGNSA. Trimming cost V 1 base and J 7 bases; bases outside gene matches: 6. CDR3 length: 16 amino acids. The CDR3 DNA reads TGTGCCAGCAGCTTAGTTGCTAGCGGGAGTTACGGGGAGCTGTTTTTT. As protein: CASSLVASGSYGELFF.

This rearrangement joins TRBV10-2 to TRBJ2-7; D gene unclear. The V end lost 3 bases, the J end lost 2 bases, and 8 bases lay between the germline ends. CDR1 WSHSY and CDR2 SAAADI come from the germline V gene. The CDR3 totals 13 residues. CDR3 DNA sequence: TGCGCCAGCAGTGAAGGGCTAGCCTACGAGCAGTACTTC. It translates to CASSEGLAYEQYF.

V is TRBV27 and J is TRBJ2-7; D unresolved. Per germline, CDR1 MNHEY and CDR2 SMNVEV (reference sequence). This CDR3 contains 14 residues. Between the trimmed V and J ends, which lost 0 bases and 5 bases, there was a span of 11 bases. In DNA form, the CDR3 reads TGTGCCAGCAGTTTATCGCGCCCTCGCCACGAGCAGTACTTC. Protein sequence: CASSLSRPRHEQYF.

The chain is built from TRBV2 and TRBJ2-5; D may be TRBD1 (6 bases). V was pared by 7 bases and J by 3 bases, with 12 bases between. This CDR3 is 13 amino acids long. Germline V gene sequence: CDR1 SNHLY, CDR2 FYNNEI. The CDR3 spells CASTQKGEETQYF. CDR3 nucleotides: TGTGCCAGCACTCAAAAGGGGGAAGAGACCCAGTACTTC.

The J gene is TRBJ1-4, the V gene TRBV5-1; D is ambiguous. Germline assignment: CDR1 SGHRS and CDR2 YFSETQ. V was shortened by 6 bases and J by 6 bases, with 21 bases between the two germline ends. The CDR3 extends over 16 amino acids. The CDR3: CASNSGQVGAYEKLFF. The DNA for the CDR3 is TGCGCCAGCAACTCGGGCCAGGTGGGCGCGTATGAAAAACTGTTTTTT.

The chain couples TRBV11-2 to TRBJ2-7, with a tentative D call TRBD1 (6 bases). Trimming left V 5 bases short and J 5 bases short, with 22 bases between. CDR1 is SGHAT and CDR2 is FQNNGV in the germline V gene. CDR3 length equals 16 residues. This CDR3 is CASSQREGQLPNEQYF. DNA of the CDR3: TGTGCCAGCAGCCAACGTGAAGGACAGCTGCCTAACGAGCAGTACTTC.

V usage is TRBV27 and J usage is TRBJ1-5; weak D call: TRBD1 (5 bases). The ends were cut back, 7 bases at V and 3 bases at J, with 13 bases in the middle. Looked up from germline, CDR1 is MNHEY and CDR2 is SMNVEV (reference sequence). This CDR3 comprises 14 residues. The CDR3 nucleotides read TGTGCCAGCACCGCGAGGGGTGCCAATCAGCCCCAGCATTTT. Translating gives CASTARGANQPQHF.

The rearrangement links TRBV5-1 to TRBJ1-4; 7 nucleotides match TRBD1. Per the germline V gene, CDR1 is SGHRS and CDR2 is YFSETQ. This CDR3 is 15 amino acids long. V dropped 4 bases and J dropped 4; count of bases not matched to a gene: 7. The DNA of the CDR3 is TGCGCCAGCAGCACCCGGGGACAGATTAATGAAAAACTGTTTTTT. As protein: CASSTRGQINEKLFF.

The CDR3 protein is CASSLISNLAKNIQYF. DNA for the CDR3: TGTGCCAGCAGCTTAATCAGTAATCTAGCCAAAAACATTCAGTACTTC. This chain uses TRBV7-2 with TRBJ2-4, with D unresolved. The CDR3 contains 16 residues. The germline V gene encodes CDR1 SGHTA and CDR2 FQGNSA. V was pared by 2 bases and J by 0 bases, with 11 bases between.

This chain connects TRBV25-1 to TRBJ2-5; 12 nucleotides align to TRBD2. With 3 bases clipped from V and 5 bases from J, the junction kept 10 bases outside the gene matches. This CDR3 region has 17 residues. Germline CDR1 is MGHDK and CDR2 is SYGVNS. CDR3: CASSDPGLAGFGETQYF. CDR3 sequence (DNA): TGTGCCAGCAGTGACCCGGGACTAGCGGGTTTCGGGGAGACCCAGTACTTC.

The rearrangement uses TRBV7-6 and TRBJ1-4; a possible D gene is TRBD1 (6 bases). Trimming pared 1 base from V and 3 bases from J, leaving 12 bases between. CDR3 length: 16 amino acids. Germline V CDR1 and CDR2: SGHVS, FNYEAQ. The CDR3 reads CASSLVSGASNEKLFF. CDR3 in DNA: TGTGCCAGCAGCTTAGTTTCGGGGGCCTCTAATGAAAAACTGTTTTTT.

The sample holds one count of this clone. The V call is TRBV7-9, the J call TRBJ2-3; 7 nucleotides align to TRBD2. With 7 bases clipped from V and 1 base from J, the junction kept 11 bases outside the gene matches. The germline V gene encodes CDR1 SEHNR and CDR2 FQNEAQ (reference sequence). This CDR3 spans 16 amino acids. CDR3 nucleotides: TGTGCCAGCACCCCCCTAGCGGTACGTGGCACAGATACGCAGTATTTT. It encodes CASTPLAVRGTDTQYF.

The V call is TRBV7-2, the J call TRBJ2-7, with 7 bases identical to TRBD1. In germline, CDR1 is SGHTA, CDR2 FQGNSA. Losses at the gene ends were 3 bases for V and 3 bases for J; bases not matched to a gene: 5. CDR3 size: 14 residues. CDR3 DNA: TGTGCCAGCAGCTTCGACAGGGTCAGCTACGAGCAGTACTTC. This sequence encodes CASSFDRVSYEQYF.

The chain couples TRBV2 to TRBJ1-6; D gene ambiguous. This CDR3 region has 14 residues. V was cut by 7 bases and J by 2 bases, with 9 bases left in between. Germline CDR1 and CDR2: SNHLY and FYNNEI. CDR3 loop: CASIAIPYNSPLHF. CDR3 nucleotides: TGTGCCAGCATCGCGATTCCCTATAATTCACCCCTCCACTTT.

The J gene is TRBJ1-4, the V gene TRBV9, with 7 bases fitting TRBD1. The V gene end was trimmed by 4 bases and the J gene end by 3 bases; junction bases not matched to a gene: 6. CDR3 length: 15 residues. Germline V gene data show CDR1 as SGDLS and CDR2 as YYNGEE. The CDR3 sequence is CASSLRDSPNEKLFF. In DNA form, the CDR3 reads TGTGCCAGCAGCCTGCGGGACAGCCCTAATGAAAAACTGTTTTTT.

This clone was recorded a few times. The J gene is TRBJ1-2, the V gene TRBV30; 9 nucleotides align to TRBD1. Trimming removed 5 bases from V and 7 bases from J; junction bases left unmatched: 8. The germline V gene has CDR1 GTSNPN and CDR2 SVGIG (reference sequence). The CDR3 has 13 amino acids. CDR3 amino acids: CAWGTGTGPGYTF. The CDR3 region has the DNA TGTGCCTGGGGTACCGGGACAGGGCCTGGCTACACCTTC.

V and J are TRBV2 and TRBJ2-7, with D maybe TRBD2 (5 bases). V was pared by 3 bases and J by 6 bases, with 12 bases between. Per the germline V gene, CDR1 is SNHLY and CDR2 is FYNNEI. This CDR3 has 13 residues. CDR3 protein: CASSDLGESEQYF. The CDR3 region has the DNA TGTGCCAGCAGTGACCTCGGGGAGTCCGAGCAGTACTTC.

CDR3 region: CSGTGYTEAFF. The DNA for the CDR3 is TGCAGCGGCACAGGGTACACTGAAGCTTTCTTT. This chain uses TRBV29-1 with TRBJ1-1, with D possibly being TRBD1 (6 bases). The germline V gene encodes CDR1 SQVTM and CDR2 ANQGSEA. The CDR3 covers 11 residues. Trimming removed 7 bases at V and 3 bases at J, with 9 bases between.

The chain employs TRBV10-3 and TRBJ1-2; TRBD1 is a possible D gene (5 bases). The CDR3 is 15 residues long. The germline V and J ends were trimmed by 6 bases and 0 bases, with 14 bases remaining between them. CDR1 ENHRY and CDR2 SYGVKD come from the germline V gene. The CDR3 reads CAISGTEVANYGYTF. CDR3 DNA: TGTGCCATCAGCGGGACTGAGGTAGCTAACTATGGCTACACCTTC.

The chain recombines TRBV7-2 with TRBJ2-3; D remains unclear. The CDR3 runs 13 residues. Per the germline V gene, CDR1 is SGHTA and CDR2 is FQGNSA. Trimming cost V 5 bases and J 3 bases, with 9 bases left between them. CDR3 sequence (DNA): TGTGCCAGCAGCATCGCTACAACAGATACGCAGTATTTT. This encodes CASSIATTDTQYF.